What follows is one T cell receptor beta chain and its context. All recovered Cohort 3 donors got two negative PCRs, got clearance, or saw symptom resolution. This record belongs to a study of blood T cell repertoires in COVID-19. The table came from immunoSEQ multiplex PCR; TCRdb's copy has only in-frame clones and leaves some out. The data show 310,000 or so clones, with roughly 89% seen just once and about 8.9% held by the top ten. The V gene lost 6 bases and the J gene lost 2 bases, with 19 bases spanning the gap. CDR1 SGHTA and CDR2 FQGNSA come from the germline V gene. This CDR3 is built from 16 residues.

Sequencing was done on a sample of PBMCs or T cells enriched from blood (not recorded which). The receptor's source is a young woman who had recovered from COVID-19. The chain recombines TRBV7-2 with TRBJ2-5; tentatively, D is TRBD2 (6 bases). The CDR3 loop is CASRYRRRDGQETQYF. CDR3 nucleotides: TGTGCCAGCAGATACCGACGGAGGGATGGACAAGAGACCCAGTACTTC.